This TCR beta chain was recorded in a study of cytomegalovirus exposure and HLA in healthy donors. Concerning this clone: No antigen is known for it.

Primers: 60 Vbeta forward and 13 Jbeta reverse. Here immunoSEQ multiplex PCR was the method, and the copy in TCRdb shows in-frame clones only, minus some. The sample holds hundreds of thousands of clones, approximately 70% seen once. The study's findings and limits: Rare sequences made up most TCRs, while some public TCRs were found in many donors. Per published accounts, TCR beta sequences correctly predicted the HLA-A and HLA-B alleles of most subjects. Presence/absence results assume similar sequencing depth per donor, which may not hold. Later on, a genetic analysis was performed. It linked a missense variant in DCLRE1C with V- and J-gene trimming of TCR beta.

Germline V gene sequence: CDR1 SGHAT, CDR2 FQNNGV. V gave up 2 bases and J gave up 0 bases, with 9 bases separating them. This CDR3 spans 15 amino acids. The chain recombines TRBV11-2 with TRBJ2-3; possible D gene TRBD1, 5 bases. The sample comprised PBMCs. This clonotype was obtained from a man aged 40-49 years in good health and CMV-seropositive. CDR3 DNA: TGTGCCAGCAGCTTAAGGGGCGCTAGCACAGATACGCAGTATTTT. It yields the protein CASSLRGASTDTQYF.